The 28 T cell receptor beta chains listed next were all sequenced from one sample in a study of regulatory T cells in long-lasting Graves disease (dated by TCRdb to about 2021). This specimen's time point label, per the study, means: newly diagnosed GD, antithyroid drugs for less than 3 months. RNA was extracted from PBMCs in TRIzol for both TCR sequencing and RNA sequencing. The method behind the library was multiplex PCR. Sequencing relied on an Illumina HiSeq 4000. CDR3 regions were amplified by Arm-PCR with iRepertoire HTBI primers to construct TCR beta libraries. The raw public data were reprocessed by TCRdb itself: fastp quality trimming at Q25, MiXCR clonotype calling, in-frame beta chains only. A single entry per CDR3 protein holds the most common genes and DNA from its merged rows. In this sample the table shows about 430,000 distinct CDR3 sequences, roughly 15% of which occur a single time. About 8% of the sample rests with the top ten.

The data also belong to a second study, concerning T cells in Graves' hyperthyroidism and ophthalmopathy.

Sample: peripheral blood mononuclear cells (PBMCs), taken at new diagnosis, from a patient treated with antithyroid drugs. These receptors were collected from a woman between 35 and 50 years old with Graves disease. Donor details come from another sample of the same person, matched by shared clones.

This clonotype was detected many times. This chain connects TRBV11-1 to TRBJ2-2; D may correspond to TRBD1 or TRBD2 (5 bases each). This CDR3 comprises 13 residues. The V end was cut by 5 bases, the J end by 9 bases, with 13 bases between. CDR1 and CDR2 from the germline V gene are SGHAT and FQDESV (reference sequence). In nucleotides, the CDR3 is TGTGCCAGCAGCCCGGGACCTCTTAGGGAGCTGTTTTTT. Residues: CASSPGPLRELFF.

This clonotype was seen repeatedly, ten times or more. A read error may account for a junction end that differs from germline. V usage is TRBV7-6 and J usage is TRBJ2-3, with D possibly called TRBD1 or TRBD2 (6 bases each). The length of the CDR3 is 13 residues. The V gene's germline CDR1 is SGHVS and CDR2 FNYEAQ. CDR3 region: CASSLAEGDTQYF. The CDR3 nucleotides read TGTGCCAGCAGCTTAGCGGAGGGGGATACGCAGTACTTT.

This clonotype appeared a few times. The CDR3 here is CASTGTPGTGEQFF. CDR3 sequence (DNA): TGTGCCAGTACCGGGACTCCCGGGACGGGGGAGCAGTTCTTC. The chain links TRBV19 to TRBJ2-1; perhaps TRBD2 as D (6 bases). CDR1 and CDR2 (germline): LNHDA, SQIVND (reference sequence). CDR3 length equals 14 residues. The V and J ends lost 7 bases and 10 bases respectively, with 20 bases between them. Together with reference TRBV19 and TRBJ2-1, the CDR3 gives the full variable domain: DGGITQSPKYLFRKEGQNVTLSCEQNLNHDAMYWYRQDPGQGLRLIYYSQIVNDFQKGDIAEGYSVSREKKESFPLTVTSAQKNPTAFYLCASTGTPGTGEQFFGPGTRLTVL.

This clonotype was picked up a small number of times. J is TRBJ2-1 and V is TRBV13; D unclear. This CDR3 has 13 amino acids. The germline V gene encodes CDR1 PRHDT and CDR2 FYEKMQ (reference sequence). Trimming took 5 bases from V and 5 from J, leaving 10 bases between them. CDR3 region: CASSLHSNNEQFF. CDR3 coding DNA: TGTGCCAGCAGCCTCCATTCGAACAATGAGCAGTTCTTC.

The chain links TRBV30 to TRBJ1-2, with D unresolved. CDR1 is GTSNPN and CDR2 is SVGIG in the germline V gene (reference sequence). This CDR3 has 13 residues. Deletions cut 3 bases from V and 4 bases from J, with 12 bases between. CDR3 DNA: TGTGCCTGGAGGGAAACACCCGGCTATGGCTACACCTTC. Protein sequence: CAWRETPGYGYTF.

This clonotype was seen ten or more times. V is TRBV5-5 and J is TRBJ1-2, with 8 bases that match TRBD1. CDR1 and CDR2 from the germline V gene are SGHKS and YYEKEE (reference sequence). The ends lost 2 bases at V and 1 base at J; junction bases unmatched: 1. CDR3 length equals 14 residues. The chain's CDR3 is CASSFDRGNYGYTF. The CDR3, as DNA: TGTGCCAGCAGCTTCGACAGGGGTAACTATGGCTACACCTTC.

This clonotype occurred many times. The rearrangement uses TRBV12-5 and TRBJ2-1; D is unresolved. The CDR3 loop spans 12 amino acids. The V end lost 6 bases, the J end lost 5 bases, and 8 bases lay between the germline ends. Germline V gives CDR1 LGHNT, CDR2 FRNRAP. CDR3 nucleotides: TGTGCTAGTGGGTTTTTTAACAATGAGCAGTTCTTC. This codes for CASGFFNNEQFF.

This clonotype was seen at least ten times. The J gene is TRBJ2-7, the V gene TRBV20-1; D is unresolved. Germline V gene data show CDR1 as DFQATT and CDR2 as SNEGSKA (reference sequence). Trimming removed 6 bases from V and 2 bases from J, with 14 bases in between. This CDR3 is built from 13 residues. The CDR3 region is CSAISQEAYEQYF. Here the CDR3 DNA reads TGCAGTGCAATCAGCCAAGAGGCCTACGAGCAGTACTTC.

This clonotype was picked up many times. This chain links TRBV11-2 with TRBJ2-1, with D perhaps TRBD2 (6 bases). This CDR3 is 15 amino acids long. Germline CDR1 is SGHAT and CDR2 is FQNNGV. Trimming left V 5 bases short and J 4 bases short, with 15 bases between. The CDR3 loop reads CASSNPLAPYNEQFF. In DNA form, the CDR3 reads TGTGCCAGCAGCAACCCGCTAGCGCCTTACAATGAGCAGTTCTTC.

This clonotype occurred many times. CDR3 bases: TGTGCCAGCAGCCCGATGGACAGAACCTACGAGCAGTACTTC. Its translation is CASSPMDRTYEQYF. The rearrangement links TRBV12-3 or TRBV12-4 to TRBJ2-7, with a possible D match to TRBD1 (6 bases). V shed 6 bases and J shed 2 bases, with 14 bases lying between them. The CDR3 is 14 amino acids.

This clonotype has ten or more counts. V usage is TRBV24-1 and J usage is TRBJ2-2, with no clear D. V shed 4 bases and J shed 3 bases, with 8 bases lying between them. Germline V CDR1 and CDR2: KGHDR, SFDVKD. The CDR3 totals 14 residues. The CDR3 loop reads CATSEAWDTGELFF. DNA of the CDR3: TGTGCCACCAGTGAGGCATGGGACACCGGGGAGCTGTTTTTT.

This clonotype was counted ten times or more. The chain recombines TRBV10-3 with TRBJ1-5; no reliable D call. Germline V lookup: CDR1 ENHRY, CDR2 SYGVKD. The CDR3 is 15 amino acids. V gave up 5 bases and J gave up 0 bases, with 11 bases separating them. Written as DNA, the CDR3 is TGTGCCATCAGTCCCTCTACGAATAGCAATCAGCCCCAGCATTTT. It encodes CAISPSTNSNQPQHF.

This clonotype was counted between two and nine times. V is TRBV13 and J is TRBJ2-3; 12 nucleotides align to TRBD2. The CDR3 is 17 amino acids. V shed 3 bases and J 2 bases; nucleotides not matched to a gene: 6. Germline V lookup: CDR1 PRHDT, CDR2 FYEKMQ (reference sequence). The CDR3 nucleotides read TGTGCCAGCAGCTTCGATCGACTAGCGGGAGACACAGATACGCAGTATTTT. This gives the protein CASSFDRLAGDTDTQYF.

This clonotype has at least ten counts. The rearrangement uses TRBV28 and TRBJ1-4, with a tentative D call TRBD1 (6 bases). The CDR3 is made up of 15 amino acids. V was shortened by 5 bases and J by 0 bases, with 10 bases between the two germline ends. Germline-derived CDR1 and CDR2 are MDHEN and SYDVKM. The DNA of the CDR3 is TGTGCCAGCAGTCTCAGGACAGCAACTAATGAAAAACTGTTTTTT. It yields the protein CASSLRTATNEKLFF.

In its sample, this clonotype was seen many times. The junction departs from germline at one end; a sequencing error may be responsible. This CDR3 reads CASSRGESAIF. CDR3 sequence (DNA): TGTGCCAGCAGCCGTGGTGAGTCTGCGATCTTC. The rearrangement joins TRBV3-1 to TRBJ1-2, with D uncertain. Germline lookup yields CDR1 LGHDT and CDR2 YNNKEL (reference sequence). The CDR3 is 11 amino acids. The entire variable domain, with the rest obtained from reference TRBV3-1 and TRBJ1-2, is as follows: DTAVSQTPKYLVTQMGNDKSIKCEQNLGHDTMYWYKQDSKKFLKIMFSYNNKELIINETVPNRFSPKSPDKAHLNLHINSLELGDSAVYFCASSRGESAIFGSGTRLTVV.

This clonotype was seen ten or more times. The V and J genes are TRBV12-3 or TRBV12-4 and TRBJ2-7, with 11 bases identical to TRBD2. The CDR3 contains 15 residues. J was trimmed by 2 bases and V by 6 bases; bases with no gene match: 6. CDR3 residues: CASSATSGAAYEQYF. Written as DNA, the CDR3 is TGTGCCAGCAGCGCGACTAGCGGGGCCGCCTACGAGCAGTACTTC.

This clonotype was counted between two and nine times. The chain uses TRBV9 and TRBJ2-1; D is uncertain. V lost 0 bases and J 1 base, leaving 8 bases between the germline ends. CDR1 and CDR2 (germline): SGDLS, YYNGEE. This CDR3 comprises 15 residues. The CDR3: CASSVDHASYNEQFF. The CDR3 DNA reads as TGTGCCAGCAGCGTAGATCATGCTTCCTACAATGAGCAGTTCTTC.

This clonotype was detected only a few times. This chain uses TRBV4-3 with TRBJ1-4; 7 nucleotides align to TRBD1. With 3 bases clipped from V and 11 bases from J, the junction kept 15 bases outside the gene matches. Germline V gene data show CDR1 as LGHNA and CDR2 as YSLEER. This CDR3 region has 16 residues. The CDR3 coding sequence is TGCGCCAGCAGCCAGGGCGGGGACAGCCGAATCCATAAACTGTTTTTT. Its translation: CASSQGGDSRIHKLFF.

This clonotype came up many times. This chain links TRBV9 with TRBJ2-7; tentatively, D is TRBD2 (6 bases). Germline values: CDR1 SGDLS, CDR2 YYNGEE. The ends were cut back, 4 bases at V and 7 bases at J, with 15 bases in the middle. The length of the CDR3 is 13 residues. The CDR3 DNA reads TGTGCCAGCAGCTCCGGGACTTCGGGGGAGCAGTACTTC. This encodes CASSSGTSGEQYF.

This clonotype has ten or more counts. The rearrangement links TRBV30 to TRBJ1-2; 9 bases line up with TRBD1. The CDR3 is 14 residues long. J gave up 7 bases and V 4 bases, and 10 bases lay outside the gene matches. Looked up from germline, CDR1 is GTSNPN and CDR2 is SVGIG (reference sequence). CDR3 sequence (DNA): TGTGCCTGGATCATGGACAGGGGTAGAGGTGGCTACACCTTC. Its translation: CAWIMDRGRGGYTF. The whole variable domain, remainder taken from reference TRBV30 and TRBJ1-2, is SQTIHQWPATLVQPVGSPLSLECTVEGTSNPNLYWYRQAAGRGLQLLFYSVGIGQISSEVPQNLSASRPQDRQFILSSKKLLLSDSGFYLCAWIMDRGRGGYTFGSGTRLTVV.

The chain is built from TRBV4-2 and TRBJ2-1; 7 positions agree with TRBD2. Germline V CDR1 and CDR2: LGHNA, YNFKEQ. The V segment lost 0 bases and the J segment 7 bases; nucleotides outside the gene matches: 12. The CDR3 covers 17 residues. The CDR3 nucleotides are TGTGCCAGCAGCCAAGAATTAACGGGACTAATGGGTAATGAGCAGTTCTTC. Translated, it gives CASSQELTGLMGNEQFF.

This clonotype occurred many times. V and J are TRBV27 and TRBJ2-1, with 7 bases lining up with TRBD1. Germline V lookup: CDR1 MNHEY, CDR2 SMNVEV (reference sequence). Trimming removed 6 bases from V and 1 base from J; junction bases left unmatched: 3. This CDR3 spans 14 amino acids. For the CDR3, the DNA is TGTGCCAGCAGCCGGGACAGATCCTACAATGAGCAGTTCTTC. Amino acid sequence: CASSRDRSYNEQFF.

Many counts were recorded for this clonotype. The V gene is TRBV11-3, the J gene TRBJ2-4, with D possibly matching TRBD1 (6 bases). V was cut by 5 bases and J by 6 bases, with 17 bases left in between. Germline loops: CDR1 SGHNT, CDR2 YENEEA. The CDR3 sequence is 15 residues long. The CDR3 protein is CASSPADGRGNIQYF. CDR3 bases: TGTGCCAGCAGCCCAGCTGACGGCAGGGGAAACATTCAGTACTTC.

This clonotype was observed a handful of times. The chain couples TRBV5-1 to TRBJ2-7; 12 bases are a match to TRBD2. CDR1 is SGHRS, CDR2 YFSETQ, per germline. Losses at the gene ends were 7 bases for V and 1 base for J; bases not matched to a gene: 3. The CDR3 is 14 amino acids. CDR3 sequence reads: CASGTSGRSYEQYF. CDR3 nucleotides: TGCGCCAGCGGCACTAGCGGGAGGTCCTACGAGCAGTACTTC.

This clonotype was counted ten times or more. V gene TRBV24-1 combines with J gene TRBJ2-5; TRBD2 agrees at 12 bases. The CDR3 covers 16 residues. V gave up 3 bases and J gave up 1 base; unmatched junction bases: 2. The germline CDR1 and CDR2 sequences are KGHDR and SFDVKD. CDR3 protein: CATSDAGLAGQETQYF. The CDR3 coding sequence is TGTGCCACCAGTGATGCGGGACTAGCGGGCCAAGAGACCCAGTACTTC.

This clonotype was seen only a few times. The chain combines TRBV4-3 with TRBJ1-1; D is ambiguous. CDR1 and CDR2 (germline): LGHNA, YSLEER. This CDR3 is 18 amino acids long. V shed 0 bases and J shed 0 bases, with 17 bases lying between them. The CDR3 region is CASSQDLVPRGMNTEAFF. DNA of the CDR3: TGCGCCAGCAGCCAAGATTTAGTCCCCAGAGGTATGAACACTGAAGCTTTCTTT.

This clonotype was recorded many times. The chain links TRBV5-1 to TRBJ1-1; TRBD1 matches 10 bases. Germline assignment: CDR1 SGHRS and CDR2 YFSETQ. The CDR3 extends over 19 amino acids. J gave up 1 base and V 4 bases, and 16 bases lay outside the gene matches. CDR3 in DNA: TGCGCCAGCAGCCAAGACAGGGGGCGCGCTCTGTCGACGAACACTGAAGCTTTCTTT. It yields the protein CASSQDRGRALSTNTEAFF.

This clonotype was seen a handful of times. The gene calls are TRBV7-6 and TRBJ1-2, with a weak D call TRBD1 (5 bases). The CDR3 consists of 12 residues. Germline-derived CDR1 and CDR2 are SGHVS and FNYEAQ. Between the trimmed V and J ends, which lost 6 bases and 8 bases, there was a span of 13 bases. As DNA, the CDR3 is TGTGCCAGCAGTAAACCCCAGGGAGGCTACACCTTC. This encodes CASSKPQGGYTF.